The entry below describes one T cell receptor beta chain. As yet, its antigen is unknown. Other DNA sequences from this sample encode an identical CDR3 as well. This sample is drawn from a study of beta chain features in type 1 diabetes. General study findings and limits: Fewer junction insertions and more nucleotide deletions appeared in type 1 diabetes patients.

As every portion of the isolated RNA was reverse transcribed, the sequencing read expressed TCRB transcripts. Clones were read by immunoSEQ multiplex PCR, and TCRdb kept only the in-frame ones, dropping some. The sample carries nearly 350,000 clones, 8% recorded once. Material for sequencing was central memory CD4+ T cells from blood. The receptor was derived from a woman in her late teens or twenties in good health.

The CDR3 region has the DNA TGTGCCAGCAGCTTAGGAGCGGGAGGCACAGATACGCAGTATTTT. This gives the protein CASSLGAGGTDTQYF. The chain has TRBV5-4 and TRBJ2-3; 8 positions agree with TRBD2. J gave up 1 base and V 2 bases, and 3 bases lay outside the gene matches. The germline gives CDR1 SGHNT, CDR2 YYREEE (reference sequence). The CDR3 length is 15 residues.